This T cell receptor (beta chain) was observed in a study of blood T cell repertoires in COVID-19. Measured with immunoSEQ multiplex PCR; TCRdb has only the in-frame clones, and not every one. Altogether 200,000 to 250,000 clones are present, 70% to 90% being singletons, with the ten largest covering roughly 1.6%. This TCR was recovered from a woman aged 45-59 years who had recovered from COVID-19. Sequencing was done on a sample of PBMCs or T cells enriched from blood (not recorded which).

Here the CDR3 DNA reads TGTGCCAGCAGTTCCGACGTTAGCTATTCACCCCTCCACTTT. Translating gives CASSSDVSYSPLHF. The chain carries TRBV28 and TRBJ1-6; D remains unclear. This CDR3 has 14 amino acids. Trimming removed 4 bases from V and 8 bases from J, with 12 bases in between. The germline CDR1 and CDR2 sequences are MDHEN and SYDVKM.